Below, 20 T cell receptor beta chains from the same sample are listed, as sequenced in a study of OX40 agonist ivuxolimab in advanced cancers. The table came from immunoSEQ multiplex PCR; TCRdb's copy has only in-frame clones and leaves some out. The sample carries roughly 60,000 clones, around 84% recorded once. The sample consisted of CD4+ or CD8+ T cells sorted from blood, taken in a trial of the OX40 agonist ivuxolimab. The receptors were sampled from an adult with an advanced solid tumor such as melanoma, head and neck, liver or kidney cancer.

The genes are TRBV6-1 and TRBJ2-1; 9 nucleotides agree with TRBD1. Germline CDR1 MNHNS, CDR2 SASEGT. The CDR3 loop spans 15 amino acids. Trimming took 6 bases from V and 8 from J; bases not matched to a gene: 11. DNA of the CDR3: TGTGCCAGCAGCACCGAGGACAGGGGATCGTATGAGCAGTTCTTC. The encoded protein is CASSTEDRGSYEQFF.

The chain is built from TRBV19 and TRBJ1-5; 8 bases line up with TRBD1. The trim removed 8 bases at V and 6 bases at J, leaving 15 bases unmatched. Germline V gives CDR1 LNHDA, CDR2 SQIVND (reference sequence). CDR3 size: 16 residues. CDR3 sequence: CASQGIGRGLSQPQHF. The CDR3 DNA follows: TGTGCCAGTCAGGGGATTGGCAGGGGGCTTTCTCAGCCCCAGCATTTT.

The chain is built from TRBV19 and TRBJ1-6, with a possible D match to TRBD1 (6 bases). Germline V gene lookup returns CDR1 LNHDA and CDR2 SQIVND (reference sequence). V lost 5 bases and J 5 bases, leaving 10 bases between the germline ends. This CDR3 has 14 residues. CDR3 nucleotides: TGTGCCAGTAGTGGGGGACAAAATAATTCACCCCTCCACTTT. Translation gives CASSGGQNNSPLHF.

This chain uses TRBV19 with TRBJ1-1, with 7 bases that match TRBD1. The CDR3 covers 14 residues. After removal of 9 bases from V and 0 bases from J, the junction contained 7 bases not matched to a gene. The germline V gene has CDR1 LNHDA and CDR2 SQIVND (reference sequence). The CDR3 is CASVSGTVNTEAFF. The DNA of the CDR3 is TGTGCCAGCGTTTCCGGGACAGTGAACACTGAAGCTTTCTTT.

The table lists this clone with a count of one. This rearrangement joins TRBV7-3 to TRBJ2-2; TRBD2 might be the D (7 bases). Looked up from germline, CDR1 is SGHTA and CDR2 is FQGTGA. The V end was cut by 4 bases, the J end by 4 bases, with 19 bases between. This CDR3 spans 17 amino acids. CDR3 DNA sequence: TGTGCCAGCAGCTCGGGCGGCGGGGGCACGACCACCGGGGAGCTGTTTTTT. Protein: CASSSGGGGTTTGELFF. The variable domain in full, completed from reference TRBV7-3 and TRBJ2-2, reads GAGVSQTPSNKVTEKGKYVELRCDPISGHTALYWYRQSLGQGPEFLIYFQGTGAADDSGLPNDRFFAVRPEGSVSTLKIQRTERGDSAVYLCASSSGGGGTTTGELFFGEGSRLTVL.

CDR3 loop: CASSETADSYEQYF. CDR3 nucleotides: TGTGCCAGCAGCGAAACAGCTGATTCCTACGAGCAGTACTTC. The rearrangement joins TRBV6-4 to TRBJ2-7; D call uncertain. This CDR3 region has 14 residues. Trimming shortened V by 6 bases and J by 1 base, and 13 bases separated the two germline ends. CDR1 and CDR2 (germline): MRHNA, SNTAGT.

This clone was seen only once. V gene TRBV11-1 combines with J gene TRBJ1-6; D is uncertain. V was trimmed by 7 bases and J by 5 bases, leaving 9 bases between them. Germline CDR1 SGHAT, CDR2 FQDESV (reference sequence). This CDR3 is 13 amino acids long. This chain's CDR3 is CASTTGNNSPLHF. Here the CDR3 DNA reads TGTGCCAGCACTACCGGGAATAATTCACCCCTCCACTTT.

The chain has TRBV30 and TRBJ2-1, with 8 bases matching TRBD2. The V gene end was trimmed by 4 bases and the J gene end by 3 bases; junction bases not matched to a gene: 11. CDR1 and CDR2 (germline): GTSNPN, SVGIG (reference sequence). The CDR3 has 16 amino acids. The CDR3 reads CAWTELLADYYNEQFF. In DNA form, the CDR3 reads TGTGCCTGGACCGAACTACTAGCGGATTACTACAATGAGCAGTTCTTC.

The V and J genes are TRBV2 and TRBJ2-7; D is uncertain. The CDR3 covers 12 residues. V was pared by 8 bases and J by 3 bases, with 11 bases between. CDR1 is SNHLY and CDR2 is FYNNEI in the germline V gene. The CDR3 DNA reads TGTGCCAGCGGGGTACTGAGCTACGAGCAGTACTTC. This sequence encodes CASGVLSYEQYF.

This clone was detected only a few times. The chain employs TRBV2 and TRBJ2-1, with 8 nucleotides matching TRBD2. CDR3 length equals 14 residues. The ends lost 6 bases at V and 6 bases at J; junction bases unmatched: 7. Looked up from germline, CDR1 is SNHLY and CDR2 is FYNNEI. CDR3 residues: CASRPGLDPNEQFF. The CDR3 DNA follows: TGTGCCAGCAGGCCGGGACTAGACCCCAATGAGCAGTTCTTC.

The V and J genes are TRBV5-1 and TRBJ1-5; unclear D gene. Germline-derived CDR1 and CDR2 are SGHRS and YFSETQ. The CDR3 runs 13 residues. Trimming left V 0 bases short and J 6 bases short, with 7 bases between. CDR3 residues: CASSLGEGQPQHF. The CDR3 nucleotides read TGCGCCAGCAGCTTGGGAGAGGGTCAGCCCCAGCATTTT.

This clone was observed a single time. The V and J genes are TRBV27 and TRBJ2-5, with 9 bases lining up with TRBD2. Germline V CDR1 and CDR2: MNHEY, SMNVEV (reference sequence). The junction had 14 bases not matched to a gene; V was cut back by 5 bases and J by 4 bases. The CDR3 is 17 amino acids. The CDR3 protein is CASSVITGRGGGETQYF. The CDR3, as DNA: TGTGCCAGCAGTGTCATTACGGGGCGGGGGGGAGGAGAGACCCAGTACTTC.

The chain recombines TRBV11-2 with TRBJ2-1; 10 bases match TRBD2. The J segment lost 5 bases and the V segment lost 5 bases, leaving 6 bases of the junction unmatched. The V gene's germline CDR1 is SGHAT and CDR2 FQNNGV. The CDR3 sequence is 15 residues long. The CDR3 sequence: CASSPGTSVNNEQFF. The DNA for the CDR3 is TGTGCCAGCAGCCCAGGGACTAGCGTAAACAATGAGCAGTTCTTC.

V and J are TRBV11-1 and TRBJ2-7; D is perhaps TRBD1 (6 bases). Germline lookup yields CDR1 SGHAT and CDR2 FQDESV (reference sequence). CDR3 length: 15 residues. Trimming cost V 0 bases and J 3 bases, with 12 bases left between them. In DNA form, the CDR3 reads TGTGCCAGCAGCTTAGCCCCCGGGACAAACTACGAGCAGTACTTC. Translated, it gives CASSLAPGTNYEQYF.

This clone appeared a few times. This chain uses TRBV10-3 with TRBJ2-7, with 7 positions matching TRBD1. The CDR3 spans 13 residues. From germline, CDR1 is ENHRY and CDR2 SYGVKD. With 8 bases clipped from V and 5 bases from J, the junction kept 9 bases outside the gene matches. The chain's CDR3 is CAIGTDVLHEQYF. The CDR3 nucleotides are TGTGCCATCGGGACAGATGTCCTGCACGAGCAGTACTTC.

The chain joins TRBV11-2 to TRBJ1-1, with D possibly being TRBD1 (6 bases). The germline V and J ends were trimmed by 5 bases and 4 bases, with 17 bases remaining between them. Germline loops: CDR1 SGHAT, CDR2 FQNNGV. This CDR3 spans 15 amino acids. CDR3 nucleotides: TGTGCCAGCAGCCCCATGGCCCCCAGGGGCACTGAAGCTTTCTTT. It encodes CASSPMAPRGTEAFF.

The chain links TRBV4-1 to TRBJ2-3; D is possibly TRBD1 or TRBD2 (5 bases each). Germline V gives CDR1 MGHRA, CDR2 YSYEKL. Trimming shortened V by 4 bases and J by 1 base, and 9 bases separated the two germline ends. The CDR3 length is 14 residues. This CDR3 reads CASSRGAGTDTQYF. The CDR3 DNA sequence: TGCGCCAGCAGCCGAGGGGCGGGCACAGATACGCAGTATTTT.

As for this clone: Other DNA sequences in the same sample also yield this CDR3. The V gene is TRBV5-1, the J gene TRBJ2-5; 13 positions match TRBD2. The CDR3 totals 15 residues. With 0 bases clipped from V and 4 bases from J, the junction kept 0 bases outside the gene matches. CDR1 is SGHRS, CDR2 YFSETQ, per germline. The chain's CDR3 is CASSLGLAGGETQYF. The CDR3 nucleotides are TGCGCCAGCAGCTTGGGACTAGCGGGAGGAGAGACCCAGTACTTC.

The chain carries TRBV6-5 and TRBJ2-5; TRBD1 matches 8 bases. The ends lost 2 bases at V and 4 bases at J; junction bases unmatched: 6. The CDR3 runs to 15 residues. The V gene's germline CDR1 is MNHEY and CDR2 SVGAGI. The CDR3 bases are TGTGCCAGCAGTTACGGACAGGGTTTACGAGAGACCCAGTACTTC. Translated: CASSYGQGLRETQYF.

CDR3 bases: TGTGCCATCAGGGAGGGTGGGGGGAACAATGAGCAGTTCTTC. Translated, it gives CAIREGGGNNEQFF. The chain links TRBV10-3 to TRBJ2-1; D might be TRBD2 (6 bases). Germline CDR1 is ENHRY and CDR2 is SYGVKD. The CDR3 totals 14 residues. Trimming removed 6 bases from V and 5 bases from J, with 14 bases in between.